This TCR beta chain was recovered during a study of beta chain features in type 1 diabetes. As for the study in general: Patients did not differ from healthy donors in age, gender or cell yield. Study results and limitations: For Type 1 diabetes patients, all four CD4+ subsets carried TCRB CDR3s that were moderately but significantly shorter. PCR might preferentially amplify shorter templates, equally in patients and controls.

The CDR3 sequence is 11 residues long. CDR1 SGHAT and CDR2 FQNNGV come from the germline V gene. The V segment lost 6 bases and the J segment 12 bases; nucleotides outside the gene matches: 5. This clone was counted at least ten times. Its antigen remains unidentified. The whole isolated RNA underwent reverse transcription, so sequencing captured expressed TCRB transcripts. Libraries were prepared by immunoSEQ multiplex PCR; TCRdb keeps only in-frame clonotypes and omits some of them. The table has 200,000 to 300,000 clones, about a tenth seen once. The sample consisted of naive CD4+ T cells from blood. The sequence came from a man aged 25 to 40 with type 1 diabetes. The chain links TRBV11-2 to TRBJ2-4; 7 bases match TRBD1. CDR3 sequence reads: CASSQTGYQYF. As DNA, the CDR3 is TGTGCCAGCAGTCAGACAGGGTATCAGTACTTC.